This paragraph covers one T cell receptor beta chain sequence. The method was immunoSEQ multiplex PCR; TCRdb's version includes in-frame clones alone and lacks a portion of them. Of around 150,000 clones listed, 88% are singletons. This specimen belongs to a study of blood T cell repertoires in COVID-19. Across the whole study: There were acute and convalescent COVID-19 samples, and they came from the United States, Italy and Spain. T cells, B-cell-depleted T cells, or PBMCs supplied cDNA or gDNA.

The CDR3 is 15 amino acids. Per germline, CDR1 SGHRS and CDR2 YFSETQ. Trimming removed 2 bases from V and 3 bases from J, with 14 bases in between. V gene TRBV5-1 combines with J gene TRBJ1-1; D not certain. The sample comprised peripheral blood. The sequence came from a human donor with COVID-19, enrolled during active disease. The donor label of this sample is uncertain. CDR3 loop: CASSFMYPRDTEAFF. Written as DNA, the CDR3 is TGCGCCAGCAGCTTTATGTACCCCCGGGACACTGAAGCTTTCTTT. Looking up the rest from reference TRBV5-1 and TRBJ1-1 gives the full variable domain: KAGVTQTPRYLIKTRGQQVTLSCSPISGHRSVSWYQQTPGQGLQFLFEYFSETQRNKGNFPGRFSGRQFSNSRSEMNVSTLELGDSALYLCASSFMYPRDTEAFFGQGTRLTVV.